The subject of this entry is one T cell receptor beta chain. This sample was included in a study of CD8 T cells in Susac syndrome. RNA in amounts of roughly 0.5 to 1 ug was reverse transcribed with random hexamers. Multiplex immunoSEQ PCR targeted 54 Vbeta and 13 Jbeta TCR beta segments. TCRdb reanalysed the immunoSEQ multiplex PCR reads using MiXCR and keeps one entry per CDR3 protein. Here the sample spans some 160,000 distinct CDR3 sequences, 90% to 96% being singletons. Germline loops: CDR1 KGHDR, CDR2 SFDVKD. This CDR3 comprises 17 residues. V lost 3 bases and J lost 2; bases outside the gene matches: 9. CD8+ and CD4+ T cells circulating in blood were sequenced for TCR beta.

Sequencing was performed on CD4+ T cells from PBMCs. The rearrangement links TRBV24-1 to TRBJ2-3; the match to TRBD1 covers 8 bases. This receptor was obtained from a human donor with Susac syndrome. The CDR3 coding sequence is TGTGCCACCAGTGATGCTCCCGGGACAGGTGCCACAGATACGCAGTATTTT. This codes for CATSDAPGTGATDTQYF.